The 22 T cell receptor beta chains below were found in one sample sequenced in a study of regulatory T cells in long-lasting Graves disease. The authors built TCR beta libraries using iRepertoire HTBI primers and Arm-PCR of CDR3 regions. Each CDR3 protein is one row after TCRdb ran MiXCR on the multiplex PCR reads. The sample has 420,000 or so distinct CDR3 sequences, about 15% seen once. Time point: newly diagnosed GD, antithyroid drugs for less than 3 months. Making the TCR library involved RNA that had been extracted from PBMCs. These data are also associated with another study on T cells in Graves' hyperthyroidism and ophthalmopathy.

Here the sequenced sample was peripheral blood mononuclear cells (PBMCs), taken at new diagnosis, from a patient treated with antithyroid drugs. The receptors here all came from a woman aged 18-35 years with Graves disease.

This clonotype was counted at least ten times. The chain is built from TRBV2 and TRBJ2-7, with D hard to call. Germline CDR1 is SNHLY and CDR2 is FYNNEI. The length of the CDR3 is 12 residues. The V gene lost 1 base and the J gene lost 9 bases, with 10 bases spanning the gap. CDR3 in DNA: TGTGCCAGCAGTGAAGGGGGTTATGGGCAGTACTTC. As protein: CASSEGGYGQYF. Full variable domain (remainder filled in from reference TRBV2 and TRBJ2-7): EPEVTQTPSHQVTQMGQEVILRCVPISNHLYFYWYRQILGQKVEFLVSFYNNEISEKSEIFDDQFSVERPDGSNFTLKIRSTKLEDSAMYFCASSEGGYGQYFGPGTRLTVT.

There are a few counts of this clonotype. The V and J genes are TRBV6-1 and TRBJ2-3; weak D call: TRBD1 (6 bases). Germline values: CDR1 MNHNS, CDR2 SASEGT. With 6 bases removed from V and 3 bases from J, the gap between germline ends came to 13 bases. The CDR3 length is 14 residues. The CDR3 DNA sequence: TGTGCCAGCAGGAAACCTGGGACAACAGATACGCAGTATTTT. Translated: CASRKPGTTDTQYF.

The V and J genes are TRBV20-1 and TRBJ2-7; weak D call: TRBD2 (7 bases). There are 16 residues in the CDR3. The germline V gene encodes CDR1 DFQATT and CDR2 SNEGSKA (reference sequence). V lost 4 bases and J 2 bases, leaving 21 bases between the germline ends. CDR3 DNA: TGCAGTGCTATCGGTGCCTGGACGGGGGGCCCCTACGAGCAGTACTTC. Translating gives CSAIGAWTGGPYEQYF.

The V call is TRBV29-1, the J call TRBJ2-1; TRBD1 matches at 7 bases. With 6 bases clipped from V and 6 bases from J, the junction kept 5 bases outside the gene matches. The CDR3 length is 12 residues. The germline V gene encodes CDR1 SQVTM and CDR2 ANQGSEA. The CDR3 is CSVPGTVNEQFF. The CDR3 nucleotides read TGCAGCGTCCCAGGGACAGTCAATGAGCAGTTCTTC.

The chain is built from TRBV6-2 or TRBV6-3 and TRBJ2-7; a weak D match, TRBD2 (6 bases). This CDR3 has 13 residues. Germline values: CDR1 MNHEY, CDR2 SVGEGT. The V gene lost 5 bases and the J gene lost 2 bases, with 10 bases spanning the gap. The chain's CDR3 is CASSQAGTYEQYF. For the CDR3, the DNA is TGTGCCAGCAGTCAGGCGGGGACCTACGAGCAGTACTTC.

In this sample, this clonotype turned up many times. V and J are TRBV6-1 and TRBJ2-1; D gene uncertain. The V end lost 3 bases, the J end lost 5 bases, and 11 bases lay between the germline ends. The CDR3 runs 14 residues. Germline lookup yields CDR1 MNHNS and CDR2 SASEGT. CDR3 sequence: CASSDAIRDNEQFF. Written as DNA, the CDR3 is TGTGCCAGCAGTGACGCCATAAGAGACAATGAGCAGTTCTTC.

V usage is TRBV28 and J usage is TRBJ2-7; D possibly corresponds to TRBD2 (6 bases). The closer fit of TRBJ2-5 to the DNA end suggests the J call may be wrong. The CDR3 runs 15 residues. Germline V gene data show CDR1 as MDHEN and CDR2 as SYDVKM. The DNA of the CDR3 is TGTGCCAGCAGTTTTCCGGGGGTTGGCGAAGAGACCCAGTACTTC. It translates to CASSFPGVGEETQYF.

The rearrangement links TRBV20-1 to TRBJ2-4; D ambiguous. Germline-derived CDR1 and CDR2 are DFQATT and SNEGSKA (reference sequence). Deletions cut 6 bases from V and 0 bases from J, with 18 bases between. CDR3 size: 16 residues. The CDR3 sequence: CSAATTERVAKNIQYF. The CDR3 DNA sequence: TGCAGTGCCGCGACAACGGAGAGAGTAGCCAAAAACATTCAGTACTTC.

On this clonotype itself: Since the CDR3 does not end with the conserved phenylalanine or tryptophan, this likely comes from a read error. The V gene is TRBV7-2, the J gene TRBJ2-3, with D tentatively TRBD1 (5 bases). The CDR3 totals 14 residues. V was clipped by 4 bases and J by 0 bases, with 8 bases between them. Germline assignment: CDR1 SGHTA and CDR2 FQGNSA. The CDR3 bases are TGTGCCAGCAGCTACAGGAGTAGCACAGATACGCAGTATTCT. Protein sequence: CASSYRSSTDTQYS.

The chain recombines TRBV20-1 with TRBJ2-3; unclear D gene. Per the germline V gene, CDR1 is DFQATT and CDR2 is SNEGSKA (reference sequence). The CDR3 runs to 10 residues. Trimming removed 5 bases from V and 4 bases from J, with 4 bases in between. CDR3 sequence reads: CSAGSDTQYF. CDR3 nucleotide sequence: TGCAGTGCTGGGTCAGATACGCAGTATTTT.

In this sample, this clonotype turned up a few times. This chain joins TRBV7-3 and TRBJ2-7; 10 nucleotides line up with TRBD2. Trimming removed 4 bases from V and 6 bases from J; junction bases left unmatched: 6. In germline, CDR1 is SGHTA, CDR2 FQGTGA. This CDR3 is 14 amino acids long. The CDR3 is CASSSSGGLAEQYF. The CDR3 coding sequence is TGTGCCAGCAGCTCTAGCGGGGGACTGGCCGAGCAGTACTTC.

Ten or more counts support this clonotype. The rearrangement links TRBV11-2 to TRBJ2-7, with D hard to call. V lost 4 bases and J lost 0, with 10 bases in between. Germline V CDR1 and CDR2: SGHAT, FQNNGV. The CDR3 spans 14 residues. This chain's CDR3 is CASSSIRASYEQYF. The CDR3 coding sequence is TGTGCCAGCAGCTCTATCCGAGCCTCCTACGAGCAGTACTTC.

The V call is TRBV24-1, the J call TRBJ2-3; 9 nucleotides agree with TRBD2. V shed 3 bases, J shed 4 bases, and the junction held 4 bases outside the gene matches. This CDR3 has 15 residues. The germline CDR1 and CDR2 sequences are KGHDR and SFDVKD. The CDR3 here is CATSDLAGKADTQYF. The DNA of the CDR3 is TGTGCCACCAGTGATCTAGCGGGAAAAGCAGATACGCAGTATTTT.

This clonotype was picked up many times. This rearrangement joins TRBV28 to TRBJ2-7; D is possibly TRBD2 (7 bases). This CDR3 contains 15 residues. Germline assignment: CDR1 MDHEN and CDR2 SYDVKM. V gave up 6 bases and J gave up 1 base, with 16 bases separating them. As DNA, the CDR3 is TGTGCCAGCAGCCCGGGGGGCGGTTTGTCCTACGAGCAGTACTTC. Protein sequence: CASSPGGGLSYEQYF.

This clonotype was recorded at least ten times. The chain employs TRBV12-3 or TRBV12-4 and TRBJ2-1; D is tentatively TRBD1 or TRBD2 (5 bases each). V lost 1 base and J lost 2, with 9 bases in between. The CDR3 contains 15 residues. The CDR3 sequence is CASSLGDGPYNEQFF. CDR3 DNA: TGTGCCAGCAGTTTAGGGGACGGACCCTACAATGAGCAGTTCTTC.

At least ten counts were recorded for this clonotype. The chain is built from TRBV10-3 and TRBJ2-7; D is ambiguous. Trimming shortened V by 8 bases and J by 1 base, and 12 bases separated the two germline ends. This CDR3 is built from 13 residues. From germline, CDR1 is ENHRY and CDR2 SYGVKD. CDR3 region: CAIGGDNSYEQYF. The CDR3, as DNA: TGTGCCATCGGTGGTGATAATTCCTACGAGCAGTACTTC.

This clonotype was detected ten times or more. V is TRBV28 and J is TRBJ2-1; D unresolved. Germline CDR1 is MDHEN and CDR2 is SYDVKM. The V and J ends lost 4 bases and 10 bases respectively, with 8 bases between them. The CDR3 contains 11 residues. The CDR3 sequence is CASSSVAEQFF. The DNA of the CDR3 is TGTGCCAGCAGTTCTGTTGCCGAGCAGTTCTTC.

The V gene is TRBV7-2, the J gene TRBJ2-2; TRBD1 or TRBD2 may be the D gene (5 bases each). CDR3 length: 15 amino acids. With 5 bases removed from V and 6 bases from J, the gap between germline ends came to 16 bases. In germline, CDR1 is SGHTA, CDR2 FQGNSA. CDR3 sequence reads: CASSPGTGFSGELFF. CDR3 nucleotide sequence: TGTGCCAGCAGCCCGGGGACGGGGTTTTCCGGGGAGCTGTTTTTT.

The chain carries TRBV12-3 or TRBV12-4 and TRBJ1-4; no definite D call. This CDR3 is 13 amino acids long. Trimming removed 1 base from V and 8 bases from J, with 8 bases in between. In DNA, the CDR3 is TGTGCCAGCAGTTTAGGGGAAAGAGAAAAACTGTTTTTT. This translates into CASSLGEREKLFF.

The rearrangement uses TRBV7-3 and TRBJ2-6; D is perhaps TRBD2 (5 bases). The V gene's germline CDR1 is SGHTA and CDR2 FQGTGA. Deletions cut 1 base from V and 2 bases from J, with 6 bases between. This CDR3 contains 15 residues. Here the CDR3 reads CASSLRTPGANVLTF. In nucleotides, the CDR3 is TGTGCCAGCAGCTTAAGGACTCCTGGGGCCAACGTCCTGACTTTC. The full variable domain, rest sourced from reference TRBV7-3 and TRBJ2-6, is GAGVSQTPSNKVTEKGKYVELRCDPISGHTALYWYRQSLGQGPEFLIYFQGTGAADDSGLPNDRFFAVRPEGSVSTLKIQRTERGDSAVYLCASSLRTPGANVLTFGAGSRLTVL.

This clonotype was seen a few times. The chain couples TRBV5-1 to TRBJ2-3, with 15 nucleotides matching TRBD2. Germline V lookup: CDR1 SGHRS, CDR2 YFSETQ. The CDR3 length is 20 residues. The V gene end was trimmed by 0 bases and the J gene end by 7 bases; junction bases not matched to a gene: 15. Here the CDR3 DNA reads TGCGCCAGCAGCTTGGTTGTCGGGACTAGCGGGAGGAGACGGGGAAATACGCAGTATTTT. It is translated as CASSLVVGTSGRRRGNTQYF.

The chain is built from TRBV19 and TRBJ2-7; D possibly uses TRBD1 or TRBD2 (5 bases each). CDR1 is LNHDA and CDR2 is SQIVND in the germline V gene (reference sequence). The V and J ends lost 5 bases and 2 bases respectively, with 16 bases between them. The CDR3 is 15 amino acids. DNA for the CDR3: TGTGCCAGTAGTCATCTTGGGACGTCCCCCTACGAGCAGTACTTC. It translates to CASSHLGTSPYEQYF.